Listed here is a single T cell receptor beta chain. The target antigen is unknown. The data derive from a study of OX40 agonist ivuxolimab in advanced cancers. Looking at the study overall: Partial responses occurred in three patients (one hepatocellular carcinoma, two cutaneous melanoma). General study results and limits: At 0.1 to 3.0 mg/kg, CD4+ and CD8+ blood T cells expanded clonally by week 6.

Produced via immunoSEQ multiplex PCR; TCRdb's table is partial and in-frame only. The sample holds under 85,000 clones, approximately 86% seen once. This CDR3 is built from 15 residues. J gave up 8 bases and V 3 bases, and 6 bases lay outside the gene matches. Germline CDR1 and CDR2: SGHNT and YENEEA. The receptor was isolated from an adult with an advanced solid tumor such as melanoma, head and neck, liver or kidney cancer. This chain links TRBV11-3 with TRBJ2-1; 11 positions match TRBD2. Sequences were derived from CD4+ or CD8+ T cells sorted from blood, sampled in a trial of the OX40 agonist ivuxolimab. CDR3 amino acids: CASSFGSGGGYEQFF. The CDR3 coding sequence is TGTGCCAGCAGCTTTGGTAGCGGGGGGGGATATGAGCAGTTCTTC.